This T cell receptor beta chain was recovered during a study of graft-versus-host responses after intestinal transplantation. Study context: Multivisceral, liver-intestinal, or isolated intestinal grafts were transplanted into recipients. Tacrolimus and steroids were given for around 3 years to all recipients after anti-thymocyte globulin induction. Study results and caveats: Those patients showing graft-donor T cell macrochimerism displayed high graft-versus-host to host-versus-graft clonal ratios in allografts. GvH clonotypes were identified within recipient marrow, with a subset emerging first in ileum or blood.

This CDR3 is 14 amino acids long. After removal of 6 bases from V and 5 bases from J, the junction contained 10 bases not matched to a gene. Per germline, CDR1 MNHNS and CDR2 SASEGT. About this clone: What it binds is unknown.

Data came from immunoSEQ multiplex PCR; TCRdb stores just in-frame clones and leaves some out. The sample yields about 100,000 clones, more than 75% seen once. The sequenced sample was unstimulated CD4+ T cells sorted from spleen or lymph node cells, obtained before transplant. The receptor's source is a human donor who was the organ donor for an intestinal transplant. V and J are TRBV6-1 and TRBJ2-7; 7 bases are a match to TRBD1. The CDR3 loop reads CASSRGGQSNEQYF. The CDR3 DNA reads as TGTGCCAGCAGCCGAGGGGGACAGTCTAACGAGCAGTACTTC.